This T cell receptor beta chain came from a study of blood T cell repertoires in COVID-19 (TCRdb year 2020). At the level of the whole study: The collaborator samples originated in the United States, Italy and Spain and spanned the acute and convalescent phases of COVID-19. The material from the prospective study consisted of cDNA or gDNA derived from T cells, B-cell-depleted T cells, or PBMCs. Subjects who had been exposed to COVID-19, were actively infected with it, or had recovered from it provided the deeply sampled blood TCRbeta repertoires that made up the dataset. A freely available public database, intended as a resource for researchers studying the immune response to SARS-CoV-2, is where the repertoires were released. Samples came from the ongoing ImmuneRACE study (first 160 participants) plus 1,254 subjects from 6 global collaborators. The sample metadata nearly always contained a de-identified subject ID, COVID-19 status, age in years and sex. Where HLA class I and class II types were available, the types were taken from metadata supplied by the sample provider, not from assay-based typing. The study at large found these results: Clinical and demographic metadata were provided uncurated, with the amount varying by source and participant.

TCRbeta CDR3 regions were amplified from genomic DNA using the immunoSEQ Assay, a bias-controlled multiplex PCR. Regarding the original processing steps: Within the assay, amplification of reference gene primers was used to estimate how many nucleated cells each sample contained. To quantify the absolute abundance of each unique TCRbeta CDR3 rearrangement, sequence reads were collapsed and filtered. For each sample, productive Simpson clonality was calculated as the square root of Simpson's diversity index over productive rearrangements. Not all clones reach the TCRdb copy of this immuneACCESS table, which keeps in-frame sequences only. Checked studies attribute under half of the gap to unresolved V genes and leave the rest unexplained. That table furnishes V, J and clone size, whereas the DNA furnished D and trimming. The sample has about 75,000 clones on record, roughly 87% of them singletons. 5% to 7.5% of the sample goes to the ten largest clones.

Each collaborating institution followed its own protocols to collect whole blood in K2EDTA tubes. For TCRbeta analysis, collaborators shipped samples as frozen whole blood, isolated PBMCs, or DNA extracted from either of those sample types. Remarks on this clone: The clone's antigen remains unknown. Base-call qualities are not available, and no considerably larger clone is one nucleotide away.

Spanning cysteine to phenylalanine, the CDR3 consists of 14 amino acids. Only the CDR3 DNA stays, 42 bases, in frame from base 1. Clipping removes 4 bases from V and 1 base from J, with 2 as the unmatched junction base count. According to the germline V gene (reference sequence), CDR1 reads SEHNR and CDR2 reads FQNEAQ. The origin of this receptor is a woman aged 50 to 60 with acute or convalescent COVID-19. The rearranged chain carries TRBV7-9 and TRBJ2-7; 9 nucleotides in the junction match TRBD1. What was sequenced was peripheral blood. The nucleotide sequence reads as follows: TGTGCCAGCAGCTCGGACAGGGGTTCCTACGAGCAGTACTTC. It codes for CASSSDRGSYEQYF.